Below, one TCR beta chain is given with its context. Its antigen remains unidentified. The sample comes from a study of read filtering for tumor transcriptome and immune sequencing. Whole-study results and caveats: The sorted CD138-negative fraction was a mixed bone marrow immune population, not purified T cells.

V lost 7 bases, J lost 0 bases, and 19 bases lay in between. From germline, CDR1 is MNHNS and CDR2 SASEGT. The CDR3 extends over 18 amino acids. Every patient had bone marrow sampled while the disease was active. Molecular barcoded adaptors covering alpha/delta and beta/gamma chains were used on 400 to 450 ng RNA. A single record per CDR3 protein comes from TCRdb applying MiXCR to the reads. Here the sample spans 20,000 to 25,000 distinct CDR3 sequences, roughly an eighth being singletons. The chain couples TRBV6-1 to TRBJ2-6, with D perhaps TRBD1 or TRBD2 (5 bases each). Sequencing used a population of CD138-negative cells sorted from bone marrow. The receptor's source is a donor at least 40 years old with multiple myeloma. The CDR3 sequence is CASTSAGTSSSGANVLTF. The CDR3 DNA is TGTGCCAGCACTTCAGCCGGGACCTCCAGCTCTGGGGCCAACGTCCTGACTTTC.